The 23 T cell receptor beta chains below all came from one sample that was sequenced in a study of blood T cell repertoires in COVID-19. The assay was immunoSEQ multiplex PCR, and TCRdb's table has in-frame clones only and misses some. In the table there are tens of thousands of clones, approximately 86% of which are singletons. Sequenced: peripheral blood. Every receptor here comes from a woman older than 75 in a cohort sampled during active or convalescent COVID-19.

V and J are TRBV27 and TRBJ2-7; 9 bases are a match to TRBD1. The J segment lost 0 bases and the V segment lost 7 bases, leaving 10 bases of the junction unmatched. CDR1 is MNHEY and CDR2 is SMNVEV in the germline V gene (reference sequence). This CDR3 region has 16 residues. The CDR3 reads CASTSDGTGNSYEQYF. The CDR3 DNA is TGTGCCAGCACCTCGGATGGGACAGGGAACTCCTACGAGCAGTACTTC.

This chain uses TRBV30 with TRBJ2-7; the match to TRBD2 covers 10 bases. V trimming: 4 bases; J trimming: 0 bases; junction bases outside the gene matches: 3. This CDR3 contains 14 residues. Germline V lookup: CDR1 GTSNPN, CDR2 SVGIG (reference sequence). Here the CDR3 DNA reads TGTGCCTGGACACCTAGCGGGAGCTCCTACGAGCAGTACTTC. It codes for CAWTPSGSSYEQYF.

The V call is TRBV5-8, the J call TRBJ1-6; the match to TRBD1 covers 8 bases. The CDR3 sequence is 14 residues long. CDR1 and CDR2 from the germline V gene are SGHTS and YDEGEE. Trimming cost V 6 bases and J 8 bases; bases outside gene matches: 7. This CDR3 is CASIGDRSYSPLHF. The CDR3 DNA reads TGTGCCAGCATTGGGGACAGGTCTTATTCACCCCTCCACTTT.

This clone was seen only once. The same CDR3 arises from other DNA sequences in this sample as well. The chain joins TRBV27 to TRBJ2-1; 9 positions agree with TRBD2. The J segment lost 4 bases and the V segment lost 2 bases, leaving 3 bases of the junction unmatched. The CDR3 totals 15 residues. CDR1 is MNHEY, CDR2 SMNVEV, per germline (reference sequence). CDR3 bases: TGTGCCAGCAGTTTACGGCTAGCGGGGTACAATGAGCAGTTCTTC. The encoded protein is CASSLRLAGYNEQFF.

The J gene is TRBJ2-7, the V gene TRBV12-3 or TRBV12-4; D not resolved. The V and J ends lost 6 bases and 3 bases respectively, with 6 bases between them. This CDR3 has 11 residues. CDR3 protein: CASSLNYEQYF. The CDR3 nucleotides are TGTGCCAGCAGCCTAAACTACGAGCAGTACTTC.

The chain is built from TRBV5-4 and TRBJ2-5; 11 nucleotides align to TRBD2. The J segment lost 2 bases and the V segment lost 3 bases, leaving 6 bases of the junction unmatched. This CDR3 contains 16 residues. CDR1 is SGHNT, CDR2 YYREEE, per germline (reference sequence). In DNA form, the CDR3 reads TGTGCCAGCAGCTCTCGACTAGCGGGAAGGCAAGAGACCCAGTACTTC. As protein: CASSSRLAGRQETQYF.

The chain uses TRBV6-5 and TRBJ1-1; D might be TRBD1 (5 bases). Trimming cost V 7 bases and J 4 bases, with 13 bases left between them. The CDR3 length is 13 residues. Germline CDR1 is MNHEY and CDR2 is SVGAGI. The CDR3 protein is CASTGRGGTEAFF. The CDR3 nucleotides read TGTGCCAGCACCGGTCGGGGGGGCACTGAAGCTTTCTTT.

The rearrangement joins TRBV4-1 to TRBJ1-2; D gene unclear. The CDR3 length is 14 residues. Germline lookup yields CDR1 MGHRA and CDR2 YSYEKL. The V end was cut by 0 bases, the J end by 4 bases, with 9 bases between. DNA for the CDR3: TGCGCCAGCAGCCAAGATGGCCAGTTCTATGGCTACACCTTC. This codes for CASSQDGQFYGYTF.

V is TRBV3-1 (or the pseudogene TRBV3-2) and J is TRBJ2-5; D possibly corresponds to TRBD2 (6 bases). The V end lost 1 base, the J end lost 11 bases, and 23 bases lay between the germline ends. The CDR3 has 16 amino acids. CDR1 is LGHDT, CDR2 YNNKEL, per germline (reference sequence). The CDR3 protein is CASSQVSPPGSQLQYF. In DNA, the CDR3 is TGTGCCAGCAGCCAAGTTTCTCCCCCCGGGAGCCAGTTACAGTACTTC.

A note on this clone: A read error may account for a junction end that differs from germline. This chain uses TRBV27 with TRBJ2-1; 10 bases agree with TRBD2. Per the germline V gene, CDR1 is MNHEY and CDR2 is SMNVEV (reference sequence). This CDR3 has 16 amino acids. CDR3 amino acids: CASSSVGLATYNERFF. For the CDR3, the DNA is TGTGCCAGCAGTTCGGTGGGACTAGCGACTTACAATGAGCGGTTCTTC.

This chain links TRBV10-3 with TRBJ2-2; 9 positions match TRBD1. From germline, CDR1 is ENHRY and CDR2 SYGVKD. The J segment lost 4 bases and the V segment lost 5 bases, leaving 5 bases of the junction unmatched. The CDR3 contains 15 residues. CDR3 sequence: CAISYRGQGTGELFF. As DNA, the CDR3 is TGTGCCATCAGTTACAGGGGGCAGGGCACCGGGGAGCTGTTTTTT.

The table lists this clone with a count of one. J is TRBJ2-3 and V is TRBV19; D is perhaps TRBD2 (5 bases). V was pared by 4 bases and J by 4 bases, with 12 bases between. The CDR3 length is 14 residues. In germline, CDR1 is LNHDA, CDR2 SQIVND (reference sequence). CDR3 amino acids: CASSSGPAPDTQYF. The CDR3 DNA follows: TGTGCCAGTAGTAGCGGGCCCGCCCCAGATACGCAGTATTTT. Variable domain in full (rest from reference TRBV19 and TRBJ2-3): DGGITQSPKYLFRKEGQNVTLSCEQNLNHDAMYWYRQDPGQGLRLIYYSQIVNDFQKGDIAEGYSVSREKKESFPLTVTSAQKNPTAFYLCASSSGPAPDTQYFGPGTRLTVL.

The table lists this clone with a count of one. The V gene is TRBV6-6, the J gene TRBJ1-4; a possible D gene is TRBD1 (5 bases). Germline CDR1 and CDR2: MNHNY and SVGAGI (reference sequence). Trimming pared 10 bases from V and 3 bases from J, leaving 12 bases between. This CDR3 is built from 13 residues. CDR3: CATRGGSNEKLFF. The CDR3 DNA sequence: TGTGCCACCCGGGGGGGGTCTAATGAAAAACTGTTTTTT.

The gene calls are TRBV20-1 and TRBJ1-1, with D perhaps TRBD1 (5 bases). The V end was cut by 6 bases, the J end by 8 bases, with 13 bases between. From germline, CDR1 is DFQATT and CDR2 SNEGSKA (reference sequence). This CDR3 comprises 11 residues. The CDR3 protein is CSANLRTEAFF. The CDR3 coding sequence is TGCAGTGCCAACCTTCGGACAGAAGCTTTCTTT.

The CDR3 coding sequence is TGTGCCAGCAGCCACGGTTGGAACACTGAAGCTTTCTTT. Its translation is CASSHGWNTEAFF. The chain carries TRBV5-8 and TRBJ1-1; D not certain. Trimming removed 4 bases from V and 1 base from J, with 8 bases in between. The CDR3 is 13 residues long. Germline assignment: CDR1 SGHTS and CDR2 YDEGEE. Looking up the rest from reference TRBV5-8 and TRBJ1-1 gives the full variable domain: EAGVTQSPTHLIKTRGQQATLRCSPISGHTSVYWYQQALGLGLQFLLWYDEGEERNRGNFPPRFSGRQFPNYSSELNVNALELEDSALYLCASSHGWNTEAFFGQGTRLTVV.

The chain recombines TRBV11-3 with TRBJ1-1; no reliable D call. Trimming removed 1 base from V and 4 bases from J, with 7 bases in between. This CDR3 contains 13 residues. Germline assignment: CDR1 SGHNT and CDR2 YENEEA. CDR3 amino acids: CASSLASGTEAFF. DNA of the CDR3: TGTGCCAGCAGCTTAGCTTCAGGCACTGAAGCTTTCTTT.

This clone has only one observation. Here the CDR3 reads CASSVGQTTDTQYF. DNA for the CDR3: TGTGCCAGCAGCGTGGGACAGACTACAGATACGCAGTATTTT. The chain joins TRBV9 to TRBJ2-3; 7 positions match TRBD1. CDR1 is SGDLS and CDR2 is YYNGEE in the germline V gene. With 2 bases clipped from V and 3 bases from J, the junction kept 3 bases outside the gene matches. The CDR3 contains 14 residues.

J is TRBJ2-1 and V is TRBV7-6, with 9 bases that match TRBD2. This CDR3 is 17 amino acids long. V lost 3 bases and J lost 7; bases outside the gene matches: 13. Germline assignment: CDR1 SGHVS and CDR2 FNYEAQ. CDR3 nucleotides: TGTGCCAGCAGCTTGGGAGGGGGGACTAGCCGTTGGAATGAGCAGTTCTTC. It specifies CASSLGGGTSRWNEQFF.

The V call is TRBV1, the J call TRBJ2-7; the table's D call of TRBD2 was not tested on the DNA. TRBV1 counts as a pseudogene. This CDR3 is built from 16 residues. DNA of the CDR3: TGCACCAGCAGCCAAGAGCCCGCGGCCCCCCCCTACGAGCAGTACTTC. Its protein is CTSSQEPAAPPYEQYF.

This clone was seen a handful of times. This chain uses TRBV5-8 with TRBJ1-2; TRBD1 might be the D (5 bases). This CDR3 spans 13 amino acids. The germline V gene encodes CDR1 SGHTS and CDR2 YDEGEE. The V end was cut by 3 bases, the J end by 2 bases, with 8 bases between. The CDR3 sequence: CASSWGGNYGYTF. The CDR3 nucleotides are TGTGCCAGCAGCTGGGGGGGGAACTATGGCTACACCTTC.

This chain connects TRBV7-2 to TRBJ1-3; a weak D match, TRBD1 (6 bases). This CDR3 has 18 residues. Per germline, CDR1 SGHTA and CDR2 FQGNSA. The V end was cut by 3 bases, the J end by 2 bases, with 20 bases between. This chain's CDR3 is CASSFTSHWTAAGNTIYF. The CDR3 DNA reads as TGTGCCAGCAGCTTTACCAGCCACTGGACAGCCGCTGGAAACACCATATATTTT.

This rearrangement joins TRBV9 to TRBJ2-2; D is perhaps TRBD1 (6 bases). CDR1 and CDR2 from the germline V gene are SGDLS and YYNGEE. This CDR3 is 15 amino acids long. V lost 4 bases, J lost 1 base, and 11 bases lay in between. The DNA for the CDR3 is TGTGCCAGCAGCTTCGGGACACGGAACACCGGGGAGCTGTTTTTT. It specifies CASSFGTRNTGELFF.

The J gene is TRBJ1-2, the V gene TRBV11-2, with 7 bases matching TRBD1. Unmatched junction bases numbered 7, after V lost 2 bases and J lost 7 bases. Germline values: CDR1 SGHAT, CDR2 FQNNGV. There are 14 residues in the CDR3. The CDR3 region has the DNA TGTGCCAGCAGCTTACTCGTTACAGGGGCTGGCTACACCTTC. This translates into CASSLLVTGAGYTF. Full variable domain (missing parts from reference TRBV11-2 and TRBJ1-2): EAGVAQSPRYKIIEKRQSVAFWCNPISGHATLYWYQQILGQGPKLLIQFQNNGVVDDSQLPKDRFSAERLKGVDSTLKIQPAKLEDSAVYLCASSLLVTGAGYTFGSGTRLTVV.